These 14 T cell receptor beta chains were all obtained from the same sample, sequenced in a study of chemoradiotherapy in HPV16-positive cancers. Sequencing used immunoSEQ multiplex PCR; TCRdb keeps in-frame clones, though not all of them. In the table there are roughly 39,000 clones, 76% of which are singletons. The sample here was blood, taken from a patient who underwent chemoradiotherapy. The source of these receptors is a human donor with HPV-associated anogenital cancer.

V and J are TRBV6-5 and TRBJ2-6; the D gene is possibly TRBD2 (5 bases). Germline assignment: CDR1 MNHEY and CDR2 SVGAGI. V lost 6 bases and J lost 1, with 10 bases in between. There are 15 residues in the CDR3. DNA for the CDR3: TGTGCCAGCAGCTCAGAGGGTTCTGGGGCCAACGTCCTGACTTTC. Translation gives CASSSEGSGANVLTF.

V and J are TRBV18 and TRBJ2-3; D might be TRBD1 (5 bases). The CDR3 runs to 16 residues. Trimming removed 5 bases from V and 2 bases from J, with 17 bases in between. Per the germline V gene, CDR1 is KGHSH and CDR2 is LQKENI. This CDR3 is CASSMGQGHPTDTQYF. Written as DNA, the CDR3 is TGTGCCAGCTCAATGGGGCAGGGCCATCCCACAGATACGCAGTATTTT.

The chain is built from TRBV7-3 and TRBJ2-5; perhaps TRBD2 as D (6 bases). The CDR3 spans 15 residues. The V gene's germline CDR1 is SGHTA and CDR2 FQGTGA. Trimming removed 5 bases from V and 4 bases from J, with 17 bases in between. This CDR3 is CASSPRRGNGETQYF. Here the CDR3 DNA reads TGTGCCAGCAGCCCCAGACGGGGGAACGGAGAGACCCAGTACTTC.

The V gene is TRBV7-9, the J gene TRBJ1-1, with 7 positions matching TRBD1. The V and J ends lost 6 bases and 5 bases, in that order; junction bases with no gene match: 6. Per the germline V gene, CDR1 is SEHNR and CDR2 is FQNEAQ (reference sequence). CDR3 length: 13 residues. The CDR3 DNA reads TGTGCCAGCAGGTTACAGGGGAGAACTGAAGCTTTCTTT. Protein sequence: CASRLQGRTEAFF. Variable domain in full (rest from reference TRBV7-9 and TRBJ1-1): DTGVSQNPRHKITKRGQNVTFRCDPISEHNRLYWYRQTLGQGPEFLTYFQNEAQLEKSRLLSDRFSAERPKGSFSTLEIQRTEQGDSAMYLCASRLQGRTEAFFGQGTRLTVV.

CDR3 nucleotides: TGCGCCAGCAGCTTGGACAGCCACTTCTACGAGCAGTACTTC. Its translation: CASSLDSHFYEQYF. The chain carries TRBV5-1 and TRBJ2-7, with D hard to call. The germline V and J ends were trimmed by 0 bases and 3 bases, with 10 bases remaining between them. The length of the CDR3 is 14 residues. Germline V gene sequence: CDR1 SGHRS, CDR2 YFSETQ. The variable domain in full, completed from reference TRBV5-1 and TRBJ2-7, reads KAGVTQTPRYLIKTRGQQVTLSCSPISGHRSVSWYQQTPGQGLQFLFEYFSETQRNKGNFPGRFSGRQFSNSRSEMNVSTLELGDSALYLCASSLDSHFYEQYFGPGTRLTVT.

The chain's CDR3 is CASSLGLQETQYF. In DNA form, the CDR3 reads TGTGCCAGCAGCTTGGGGCTACAAGAGACCCAGTACTTC. The V call is TRBV7-9, the J call TRBJ2-5; a weak D match, TRBD1 (5 bases). Trimming stripped 3 bases from V and 2 bases from J, with 7 bases between. The CDR3 totals 13 residues. Germline loops: CDR1 SEHNR, CDR2 FQNEAQ (reference sequence).

The count of this clone is one. The CDR3 DNA reads TGTGCCAGCAGCCACCCTGGATCGTACACCGGGGAGCTGTTTTTT. Translated, it gives CASSHPGSYTGELFF. The rearrangement links TRBV14 to TRBJ2-2; D call uncertain. V gave up 3 bases and J gave up 3 bases, with 11 bases separating them. The CDR3 spans 15 residues. The germline V gene has CDR1 SGHDN and CDR2 FVKESK.

This clone occurred a few times. The chain couples TRBV11-3 to TRBJ1-1, with 7 nucleotides matching TRBD1. V lost 5 bases to trimming and J lost 8 bases; unmatched junction nucleotides: 5. Germline V lookup: CDR1 SGHNT, CDR2 YENEEA. The CDR3 is 12 residues long. CDR3 in amino acids: CASSGGTAEAFF. In nucleotides, the CDR3 is TGTGCCAGCAGCGGCGGGACAGCCGAAGCTTTCTTT.

J is TRBJ1-1 and V is TRBV2, with D perhaps TRBD1 (6 bases). The CDR3 extends over 14 amino acids. V lost 1 base and J lost 0, with 6 bases in between. The germline V gene has CDR1 SNHLY and CDR2 FYNNEI. As DNA, the CDR3 is TGTGCCAGCAGTGAAGAGGGGGTGAACACTGAAGCTTTCTTT. Translating it yields CASSEEGVNTEAFF. Full variable domain (remainder filled in from reference TRBV2 and TRBJ1-1): EPEVTQTPSHQVTQMGQEVILRCVPISNHLYFYWYRQILGQKVEFLVSFYNNEISEKSEIFDDQFSVERPDGSNFTLKIRSTKLEDSAMYFCASSEEGVNTEAFFGQGTRLTVV.

The chain combines TRBV5-1 with TRBJ1-1; 7 bases are a match to TRBD1. The CDR3 covers 13 residues. The junction had 1 base not matched to a gene; V was cut back by 2 bases and J by 3 bases. Germline lookup yields CDR1 SGHRS and CDR2 YFSETQ. CDR3 sequence (DNA): TGCGCCAGCAGCTTAGACAGGGACACTGAAGCTTTCTTT. This sequence encodes CASSLDRDTEAFF.

This clone is labeled medium-sized. The chain has TRBV28 and TRBJ2-3, with TRBD2 identical over 11 bases. V shed 10 bases and J 2 bases; nucleotides not matched to a gene: 11. The CDR3 sequence is 16 residues long. Germline values: CDR1 MDHEN, CDR2 SYDVKM. CDR3 in DNA: TGTGCCACGTTCCTACTAGCGGGGGCGCTCACAGATACGCAGTATTTT. Amino acids: CATFLLAGALTDTQYF.

The chain carries TRBV7-9 and TRBJ2-5, with D perhaps being TRBD1 or TRBD2 (6 bases each). V dropped 1 base and J dropped 5 bases, with 11 bases sitting between them. From germline, CDR1 is SEHNR and CDR2 FQNEAQ (reference sequence). CDR3 length equals 14 residues. In DNA, the CDR3 is TGTGCCAGCAGCTTAGGATTCGGGGGCGAGACCCAGTACTTC. Amino acids: CASSLGFGGETQYF.

The rearrangement uses TRBV7-9 and TRBJ1-2; no reliable D call. In germline, CDR1 is SEHNR, CDR2 FQNEAQ (reference sequence). V gave up 4 bases and J gave up 4 bases, with 16 bases separating them. This CDR3 spans 15 amino acids. The CDR3 nucleotides are TGTGCCAGCAGCTCCCGGCTCCCCGGGAGCTATGGCTACACCTTC. This translates into CASSSRLPGSYGYTF.

The rearrangement joins TRBV6-5 to TRBJ1-2; 9 positions match TRBD1. The germline CDR1 and CDR2 sequences are MNHEY and SVGAGI. The CDR3 is made up of 14 amino acids. Losses at the gene ends were 5 bases for V and 4 bases for J; bases not matched to a gene: 5. The CDR3 reads CASSTGQGIYGYTF. The CDR3 coding sequence is TGTGCCAGCAGTACGGGACAGGGAATCTATGGCTACACCTTC.